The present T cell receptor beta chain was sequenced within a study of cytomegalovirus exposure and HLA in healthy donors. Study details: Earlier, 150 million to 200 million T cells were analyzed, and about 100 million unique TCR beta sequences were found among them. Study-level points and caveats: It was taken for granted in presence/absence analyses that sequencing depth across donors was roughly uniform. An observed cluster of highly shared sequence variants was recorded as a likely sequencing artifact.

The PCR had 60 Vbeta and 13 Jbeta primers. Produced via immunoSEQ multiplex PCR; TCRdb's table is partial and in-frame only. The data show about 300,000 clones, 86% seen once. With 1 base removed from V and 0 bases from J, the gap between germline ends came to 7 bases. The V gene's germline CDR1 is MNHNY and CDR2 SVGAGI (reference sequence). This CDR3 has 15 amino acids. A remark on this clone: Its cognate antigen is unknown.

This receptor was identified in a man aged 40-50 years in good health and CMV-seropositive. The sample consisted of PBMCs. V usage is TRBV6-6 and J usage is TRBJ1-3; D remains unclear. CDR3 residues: CASSYFRDSGNTIYF. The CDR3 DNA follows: TGTGCCAGCAGTTACTTTCGGGACTCTGGAAACACCATATATTTT.